This passage covers 24 T cell receptor beta chains from one sample sequenced in a study of patients and donors after allogeneic stem cell transplantation. TCRdb independently ran MiXCR on the RT-PCR reads; one entry per CDR3 protein. The sample holds over 65,000 distinct CDR3 sequences, about a quarter seen once. The sample was blood, either unsorted or a sorted T cell fraction (not recorded which). These receptors were taken from a human donor who was either an allogeneic HSCT recipient or a stem cell or donor lymphocyte infusion donor (not recorded which). It is not recorded whose cells these are; they may come from a transplant donor.

V is TRBV7-2 and J is TRBJ2-1; TRBD2 might be the D (5 bases). The CDR3 totals 16 residues. Per the germline V gene, CDR1 is SGHTA and CDR2 is FQGNSA. V was shortened by 6 bases and J by 7 bases, with 22 bases between the two germline ends. CDR3 nucleotides: TGTGCCAGCAGGCGGACTTCTGGGTATATTGGGAATGAGCAGTTCTTC. Translation: CASRRTSGYIGNEQFF.

This clonotype was found once. A much larger clonotype is one base distant, so this may be a read error. The chain employs TRBV4-3 and TRBJ2-2; D gene ambiguous. CDR1 is LGHNA and CDR2 is YSLEER in the germline V gene. V lost 5 bases to trimming and J lost 7 bases, with 11 bases between them. This CDR3 has 13 residues. CDR3 DNA: TGCGCCAGCAGCTATCTAGGAGTCGGGGAGCTGTTTTTT. Amino acids: CASSYLGVGELFF.

V is TRBV20-1 and J is TRBJ1-2; 10 bases match TRBD1. Unmatched junction bases numbered 4, after V lost 1 base and J lost 5 bases. The CDR3 has 14 amino acids. Germline V gene sequence: CDR1 DFQATT, CDR2 SNEGSKA (reference sequence). CDR3 DNA sequence: TGCAGTGCTAGAGGACGACAGGGGGCATATGGCTACACCTTC. Translating gives CSARGRQGAYGYTF.

This clonotype has more than one count but fewer than ten. The chain has TRBV2 and TRBJ2-7, with D perhaps matching TRBD1 (6 bases). V was cut by 2 bases and J by 2 bases, with 16 bases left in between. CDR1 and CDR2 from the germline V gene are SNHLY and FYNNEI. The CDR3 consists of 16 residues. This CDR3 is CASSEWRQGKTYEQYF. The CDR3 bases are TGTGCCAGCAGTGAATGGCGCCAGGGGAAGACCTACGAGCAGTACTTC.

This chain joins TRBV6-2 or TRBV6-3 and TRBJ2-5; unclear D gene. CDR3 length equals 14 residues. The germline V gene encodes CDR1 MNHEY and CDR2 SVGEGT. The V gene lost 1 base and the J gene lost 3 bases, with 9 bases spanning the gap. The CDR3 sequence is CASSYWEKKETQYF. DNA for the CDR3: TGTGCCAGCAGTTACTGGGAAAAGAAAGAGACCCAGTACTTC.

This clonotype was counted a few times. This sequence joins TRBV12-3 or TRBV12-4 and TRBJ2-2, with D possibly matching TRBD2 (5 bases). This CDR3 has 14 amino acids. V dropped 5 bases and J dropped 6 bases, with 13 bases sitting between them. CDR3 nucleotides: TGTGCCAGCAGTCCCCCACGAGGGCCCGGGGAGCTGTTTTTT. Amino acid sequence: CASSPPRGPGELFF.

The chain combines TRBV10-3 with TRBJ2-5, with TRBD2 matching 9 bases. The CDR3 covers 16 residues. The germline gives CDR1 ENHRY, CDR2 SYGVKD. Losses at the gene ends were 3 bases for V and 5 bases for J; bases not matched to a gene: 10. Here the CDR3 DNA reads TGTGCCATCAGTGAATCACCGGGACTAGCTTCGGAGACCCAGTACTTC. Translating gives CAISESPGLASETQYF.

The chain is built from TRBV4-2 and TRBJ2-5, with a tentative D call TRBD2 (6 bases). V gave up 0 bases and J gave up 4 bases, with 9 bases separating them. Germline CDR1 reads LGHNA; CDR2 reads YNFKEQ. The CDR3 sequence is 14 residues long. The CDR3 DNA reads as TGTGCCAGCAGCCAAGAGCTGGGAGGAGAGACCCAGTACTTC. As protein: CASSQELGGETQYF.

This chain uses TRBV5-1 with TRBJ1-2; D call uncertain. V dropped 4 bases and J dropped 2 bases, with 18 bases sitting between them. The CDR3 is made up of 16 amino acids. The germline V gene has CDR1 SGHRS and CDR2 YFSETQ. This CDR3 reads CASSPTTGINNYGYTF. The CDR3 nucleotides are TGCGCCAGCAGCCCAACCACCGGGATTAACAACTATGGCTACACCTTC.

The rearrangement uses TRBV5-4 and TRBJ2-6; the D gene could be TRBD1 or TRBD2 (5 bases each). Trimming removed 2 bases at V and 2 bases at J, with 11 bases between. Germline V gives CDR1 SGHNT, CDR2 YYREEE (reference sequence). The CDR3 consists of 16 residues. CDR3: CASSFNRGPGANVLTF. The CDR3 region has the DNA TGTGCCAGCAGCTTTAATAGGGGACCTGGGGCCAACGTCCTGACTTTC. The entire variable domain, with the rest obtained from reference TRBV5-4 and TRBJ2-6, is as follows: ETGVTQSPTHLIKTRGQQVTLRCSSQSGHNTVSWYQQALGQGPQFIFQYYREEENGRGNFPPRFSGLQFPNYSSELNVNALELDDSALYLCASSFNRGPGANVLTFGAGSRLTVL.

This chain links TRBV6-1 with TRBJ1-5; the match to TRBD1 covers 8 bases. Trimming cost V 2 bases and J 5 bases; bases outside gene matches: 11. In germline, CDR1 is MNHNS, CDR2 SASEGT. The CDR3 runs 17 residues. This chain's CDR3 is CASSERRGQGLYQPQHF. The CDR3 DNA reads as TGTGCCAGCAGTGAACGTCGTGGACAGGGACTTTATCAGCCCCAGCATTTT.

The chain employs TRBV7-2 and TRBJ2-2; perhaps TRBD2 as D (6 bases). This CDR3 spans 14 amino acids. Looked up from germline, CDR1 is SGHTA and CDR2 is FQGNSA. V was clipped by 8 bases and J by 1 base, with 11 bases between them. The CDR3 bases are TGTGCCAGCGGGGCGGGGCGGAACACCGGGGAGCTGTTTTTT. Translated: CASGAGRNTGELFF.

The chain carries TRBV7-3 and TRBJ2-3; 12 nucleotides line up with TRBD2. Germline V gene data show CDR1 as SGHTA and CDR2 as FQGTGA. The trim removed 5 bases at V and 7 bases at J, leaving 4 bases unmatched. The CDR3 length is 14 residues. This CDR3 reads CASSTTSGGYTQYF. The CDR3 DNA is TGTGCCAGCAGCACAACTAGCGGGGGGTATACGCAGTATTTT. Together with reference TRBV7-3 and TRBJ2-3, the CDR3 gives the full variable domain: GAGVSQTPSNKVTEKGKYVELRCDPISGHTALYWYRQSLGQGPEFLIYFQGTGAADDSGLPNDRFFAVRPEGSVSTLKIQRTERGDSAVYLCASSTTSGGYTQYFGPGTRLTVL.

A few counts support this clonotype. V usage is TRBV7-3 and J usage is TRBJ2-2, with D perhaps TRBD1 (6 bases). The V and J ends lost 5 bases and 1 base respectively, with 11 bases between them. CDR1 and CDR2 from the germline V gene are SGHTA and FQGTGA. The CDR3 covers 15 residues. The chain's CDR3 is CASSPPGQNTGELFF. CDR3 nucleotides: TGTGCCAGCAGCCCCCCGGGACAGAACACCGGGGAGCTGTTTTTT.

The table lists this clonotype with a few counts. The chain uses TRBV11-1 and TRBJ1-2; 7 positions agree with TRBD1. From germline, CDR1 is SGHAT and CDR2 FQDESV (reference sequence). Trimming removed 4 bases from V and 6 bases from J; junction bases left unmatched: 11. The CDR3 covers 15 residues. In nucleotides, the CDR3 is TGTGCCAGCAGCTACAGGGGAGGAGCAAGGAATGGCTACACCTTC. Protein product: CASSYRGGARNGYTF.

This rearrangement joins TRBV18 to TRBJ2-2, with D uncertain. V lost 1 base and J lost 5, with 17 bases in between. Per germline, CDR1 KGHSH and CDR2 LQKENI. The CDR3 contains 17 residues. This CDR3 reads CASSPRYARMETGELFF. The CDR3 coding sequence is TGTGCCAGCTCACCACGCTACGCGAGAATGGAGACCGGGGAGCTGTTTTTT.

V gene TRBV4-3 combines with J gene TRBJ2-5; 12 bases are a match to TRBD2. There are 16 residues in the CDR3. The V gene end was trimmed by 0 bases and the J gene end by 2 bases; junction bases not matched to a gene: 1. Germline V gene data show CDR1 as LGHNA and CDR2 as YSLEER. The CDR3, as DNA: TGCGCCAGCAGCCAAGATGGGACTAGCGGGCAAGAGACCCAGTACTTC. Encoded protein: CASSQDGTSGQETQYF.

V and J are TRBV3-1 and TRBJ1-2; D ambiguous. Germline V gene data show CDR1 as LGHDT and CDR2 as YNNKEL (reference sequence). The CDR3 spans 13 residues. Deletions cut 5 bases from V and 7 bases from J, with 14 bases between. CDR3 nucleotides: TGTGCCAGCAGCTCAACGCCGGGCTCTGGCTACACCTTC. It specifies CASSSTPGSGYTF.

This clonotype was counted many times. The rearrangement links TRBV7-9 to TRBJ2-5, with TRBD1 matching 9 bases. CDR1 SEHNR and CDR2 FQNEAQ come from the germline V gene (reference sequence). Trimming at V came to 5 bases and at J to 5 bases, leaving 9 bases not matched to a gene. The CDR3 has 15 residues. The CDR3 protein is CASSLLTGGIETQYF. CDR3 nucleotide sequence: TGTGCCAGCAGCCTTTTGACAGGGGGTATTGAGACCCAGTACTTC. The variable domain in full, completed from reference TRBV7-9 and TRBJ2-5, reads DTGVSQNPRHKITKRGQNVTFRCDPISEHNRLYWYRQTLGQGPEFLTYFQNEAQLEKSRLLSDRFSAERPKGSFSTLEIQRTEQGDSAMYLCASSLLTGGIETQYFGPGTRLLVL.

This clonotype is termed medium-sized (0.01 to 0.1%). The chain has TRBV5-1 and TRBJ1-1; unclear D gene. V gave up 1 base and J gave up 6 bases, with 10 bases separating them. The CDR3 covers 13 residues. Germline CDR1 reads SGHRS; CDR2 reads YFSETQ. In DNA, the CDR3 is TGCGCCAGCAGCTTGTTGTCAGCCTCTGAAGCTTTCTTT. It translates to CASSLLSASEAFF.

In its sample, this clonotype was seen a few times. The gene calls are TRBV13 and TRBJ2-2; D may be TRBD2 (5 bases). This CDR3 has 18 amino acids. Germline-derived CDR1 and CDR2 are PRHDT and FYEKMQ (reference sequence). V lost 4 bases and J lost 1, with 19 bases in between. CDR3 sequence (DNA): TGTGCCAGCAGCTCCTTTAATTCTACTAGGGAGAACACCGGGGAGCTGTTTTTT. Translating it yields CASSSFNSTRENTGELFF. The complete variable domain, with remaining parts taken from reference TRBV13 and TRBJ2-2, reads AAGVIQSPRHLIKEKRETATLKCYPIPRHDTVYWYQQGPGQDPQFLISFYEKMQSDKGSIPDRFSAQQFSDYHSELNMSSLELGDSALYFCASSSFNSTRENTGELFFGEGSRLTVL.

DNA of the CDR3: TGCAGTGCTAGAGATCTAAGGACAGGTGCAAAGAATTCACCCCTCCACTTT. Its protein is CSARDLRTGAKNSPLHF. V is TRBV20-1 and J is TRBJ1-6; 7 bases align to TRBD1. The germline V gene encodes CDR1 DFQATT and CDR2 SNEGSKA (reference sequence). Trimming cost V 0 bases and J 7 bases; bases outside gene matches: 12. The CDR3 contains 17 residues.

The genes are TRBV15 and TRBJ1-5; 9 positions agree with TRBD1. The germline gives CDR1 LNHNV, CDR2 YYDKDF (reference sequence). V shed 0 bases and J 11 bases; nucleotides not matched to a gene: 11. The CDR3 is 16 amino acids. CDR3 protein: CATSRDGRTGERAQHF. The CDR3, as DNA: TGTGCCACCAGCAGAGATGGTCGGACAGGGGAAAGAGCCCAGCATTTT.

The V gene is TRBV5-8, the J gene TRBJ1-5; D is undetermined. This CDR3 is built from 14 residues. The V gene lost 0 bases and the J gene lost 5 bases, with 9 bases spanning the gap. The germline CDR1 and CDR2 sequences are SGHTS and YDEGEE. The CDR3 nucleotides read TGTGCCAGCAGCTTGGACAGTGCTTATCAGCCCCAGCATTTT. The encoded protein is CASSLDSAYQPQHF.